This T cell receptor (beta chain) derives from a study of T-cell memory formation after mild COVID-19. Broader study findings: Largely, contracting CD4+ clones fell within CM and EM, and contracting CD8+ clones within EMRA.

Concerning this clonotype: The target antigen is unknown.

V was trimmed by 0 bases and J by 7 bases, leaving 10 bases between them. The germline V gene has CDR1 MNHEY and CDR2 SVGAGI. The CDR3 sequence is 13 residues long. MiXCR was run by TCRdb on the 5' RACE reads, yielding one entry per CDR3 protein. Counted here are 120,000 or so distinct CDR3 sequences, 16% occurring once; the ten biggest clones make up approximately 14%. Sequences were obtained from PBMCs or a T cell subset sorted from them (not recorded which). This chain joins TRBV6-5 and TRBJ2-7; D is possibly TRBD1 (5 bases). This receptor was identified in an adult woman who had mild COVID-19 (a few samples of this study predate the infection). Cell type and time point are not known. The CDR3 loop is CASSYSSKGEQYF. As DNA, the CDR3 is TGTGCCAGCAGTTACTCGAGTAAGGGGGAGCAGTACTTC.